The 26 T cell receptor beta chains below were found in one sample sequenced in a study of regulatory T cells in long-lasting Graves disease. Libraries of TCR beta came from iRepertoire HTBI primers plus Arm-PCR of CDR3 regions. Via MiXCR, TCRdb re-called the multiplex PCR reads, giving one row per CDR3 protein. The table records fewer than 650,000 distinct CDR3 sequences, about 15% of them present only once. Time point reported: newly diagnosed GD, antithyroid drugs for less than 3 months. RNA extracted from PBMCs served as the sequencing template. A further study also used this sample, focusing on T cells in Graves' hyperthyroidism and ophthalmopathy.

The material was peripheral blood mononuclear cells (PBMCs), obtained at new diagnosis, from a patient treated with antithyroid drugs. Receptors were obtained from a man aged 18-30 years with Graves disease.

This chain links TRBV20-1 with TRBJ2-5, with 7 positions matching TRBD1. The ends lost 6 bases at V and 5 bases at J; junction bases unmatched: 12. Germline CDR1 reads DFQATT; CDR2 reads SNEGSKA (reference sequence). This CDR3 is 14 amino acids long. CDR3 in DNA: TGCAGTGCGCCCTTGACAGGGCGCGCGGAGACCCAGTACTTC. This sequence encodes CSAPLTGRAETQYF.

The table lists this clonotype with many counts. The genes are TRBV18 and TRBJ2-7; possible D gene TRBD1, 5 bases. The ends were cut back, 0 bases at V and 3 bases at J, with 6 bases in the middle. Germline CDR1 KGHSH, CDR2 LQKENI. The CDR3 has 13 amino acids. CDR3 loop: CASSPPGVYEQYF. CDR3 coding DNA: TGTGCCAGCTCACCACCAGGGGTCTACGAGCAGTACTTC.

This clonotype was counted ten times or more. V usage is TRBV12-3 or TRBV12-4 and J usage is TRBJ2-7; 10 bases map to TRBD1. V gave up 6 bases and J gave up 6 bases; unmatched junction bases: 2. This CDR3 region has 12 residues. The chain's CDR3 is CASRGTGAEQYF. CDR3 bases: TGTGCCAGCAGGGGGACAGGGGCCGAGCAGTACTTC.

This clonotype was seen ten or more times. J is TRBJ1-2 and V is TRBV18; D is unclear. The ends were cut back, 6 bases at V and 7 bases at J, with 18 bases in the middle. Germline lookup yields CDR1 KGHSH and CDR2 LQKENI. The CDR3 is made up of 14 amino acids. The CDR3, as DNA: TGTGCCAGCTCGACAACAATGACCGAGATTGGCTACACCTTC. Encoded protein: CASSTTMTEIGYTF.

The table lists this clonotype with many counts. V and J are TRBV7-8 and TRBJ1-1; 10 bases are a match to TRBD1. The CDR3 is 15 amino acids. V was pared by 5 bases and J by 0 bases, with 3 bases of the junction left unmatched. The germline gives CDR1 SGHVS, CDR2 FQNEAQ. The DNA of the CDR3 is TGTGCCAGCAGCGTCGGGACAGGGGTGAACACTGAAGCTTTCTTT. Translated: CASSVGTGVNTEAFF.

This clonotype has at least ten counts. V usage is TRBV12-3 or TRBV12-4 and J usage is TRBJ2-2, with 9 nucleotides matching TRBD2. J was trimmed by 5 bases and V by 4 bases; bases with no gene match: 5. CDR3 length equals 15 residues. The CDR3 region has the DNA TGTGCCAGCAGTTGGACTAGCGCAGTTACCGGGGAGCTGTTTTTT. Its translation: CASSWTSAVTGELFF.

This clonotype was counted at least ten times. V gene TRBV7-2 combines with J gene TRBJ2-1; 11 positions match TRBD2. CDR1 is SGHTA, CDR2 FQGNSA, per germline. Trimming cost V 6 bases and J 4 bases; bases outside gene matches: 14. This CDR3 comprises 18 residues. The CDR3 loop reads CASRRDPRTSGQYNEQFF. CDR3 DNA: TGTGCCAGCAGACGGGACCCTAGGACTAGCGGGCAGTACAATGAGCAGTTCTTC. The entire variable domain, with the rest obtained from reference TRBV7-2 and TRBJ2-1, is as follows: GAGVSQSPSNKVTEKGKDVELRCDPISGHTALYWYRQSLGQGLEFLIYFQGNSAPDKSGLPSDRFSAERTGGSVSTLTIQRTQQEDSAVYLCASRRDPRTSGQYNEQFFGPGTRLTVL.

This clonotype turned up a few times. The chain carries TRBV30 and TRBJ1-1, with D hard to call. The germline V gene has CDR1 GTSNPN and CDR2 SVGIG (reference sequence). Trimming took off 0 bases at V and 1 base at J, with 9 bases between the two ends. The CDR3 spans 14 residues. The CDR3 protein is CAWSVGRPNTEAFF. The CDR3 bases are TGTGCCTGGAGTGTAGGCAGGCCGAACACTGAAGCTTTCTTT.

This clonotype was recorded at least ten times. The gene calls are TRBV28 and TRBJ1-5; 7 nucleotides align to TRBD1. Losses at the gene ends were 1 base for V and 2 bases for J; bases not matched to a gene: 5. This CDR3 has 16 amino acids. From germline, CDR1 is MDHEN and CDR2 SYDVKM. CDR3 sequence reads: CASSLSAGGGNQPQHF. The CDR3 bases are TGTGCCAGCAGTTTATCGGCAGGGGGGGGCAATCAGCCCCAGCATTTT.

This clonotype was seen repeatedly, ten times or more. The chain carries TRBV2 and TRBJ1-1, with a weak D call TRBD1 (5 bases). This CDR3 has 13 residues. The V end lost 6 bases, the J end lost 3 bases, and 11 bases lay between the germline ends. Germline V lookup: CDR1 SNHLY, CDR2 FYNNEI. CDR3 nucleotide sequence: TGTGCCAGCAGGAGGGGAGATTACACTGAAGCTTTCTTT. Its translation is CASRRGDYTEAFF.

The sample holds many counts of this clonotype. This rearrangement joins TRBV28 to TRBJ1-1, with D tentatively TRBD1 (6 bases). This CDR3 has 17 amino acids. V dropped 3 bases and J dropped 3 bases, with 20 bases sitting between them. Germline V gene sequence: CDR1 MDHEN, CDR2 SYDVKM. The CDR3 nucleotides are TGTGCCAGCAGTTTTTTATTGGGGGGCGGTTTGGACACTGAAGCTTTCTTT. Its translation is CASSFLLGGGLDTEAFF.

The V and J genes are TRBV11-2 and TRBJ1-1, with 8 bases that match TRBD1. The germline V gene has CDR1 SGHAT and CDR2 FQNNGV. The CDR3 extends over 13 amino acids. Trimming at V came to 5 bases and at J to 7 bases, leaving 6 bases not matched to a gene. The CDR3 protein is CASSPYTGGEAFF. The CDR3 DNA sequence: TGTGCCAGCAGCCCTTATACAGGGGGTGAAGCTTTCTTT.

There are a few counts of this clonotype. The CDR3 sequence is CASSTQAGQGDYGYTF. The DNA for the CDR3 is TGTGCCAGTAGTACTCAAGCCGGACAGGGGGACTATGGCTACACCTTC. The chain joins TRBV19 to TRBJ1-2; 10 nucleotides align to TRBD1. This CDR3 contains 16 residues. CDR1 is LNHDA and CDR2 is SQIVND in the germline V gene (reference sequence). V was pared by 4 bases and J by 3 bases, with 8 bases of the junction left unmatched. The entire variable domain, with the rest obtained from reference TRBV19 and TRBJ1-2, is as follows: DGGITQSPKYLFRKEGQNVTLSCEQNLNHDAMYWYRQDPGQGLRLIYYSQIVNDFQKGDIAEGYSVSREKKESFPLTVTSAQKNPTAFYLCASSTQAGQGDYGYTFGSGTRLTVV.

On this clonotype itself: A read error may produce the germline difference seen at one junction end. The chain is built from TRBV6-2 or TRBV6-3 and TRBJ2-7, with TRBD1 matching 8 bases. CDR3 length: 16 amino acids. CDR1 is MNHEY, CDR2 SVGEGT, per germline. CDR3 sequence (DNA): TGCACCAGCAGTTACTCGCGGGACAGGAGCTCCTACGAGCAGTACTTC. It translates to CTSSYSRDRSSYEQYF.

This clonotype was seen at least ten times. The chain joins TRBV20-1 to TRBJ2-7; 7 bases are a match to TRBD1. J lost 3 bases, V lost 1 base, and 6 bases had no gene match. CDR3 length: 14 amino acids. Germline V lookup: CDR1 DFQATT, CDR2 SNEGSKA (reference sequence). CDR3 sequence: CSARGTGQSYEQYF. CDR3 in DNA: TGCAGTGCTAGAGGGACGGGACAGAGCTACGAGCAGTACTTC.

This chain's CDR3 is CASRILAGTYNEQFF. Written as DNA, the CDR3 is TGTGCCAGCAGGATATTAGCGGGAACATACAATGAGCAGTTCTTC. The rearrangement joins TRBV2 to TRBJ2-1; 8 positions match TRBD2. The CDR3 covers 15 residues. The V and J ends lost 6 bases and 4 bases, in that order; junction bases with no gene match: 8. Germline V gene lookup returns CDR1 SNHLY and CDR2 FYNNEI.

The chain has TRBV11-2 and TRBJ2-7; D gene uncertain. The germline V and J ends were trimmed by 3 bases and 5 bases, with 11 bases remaining between them. Per germline, CDR1 SGHAT and CDR2 FQNNGV. This CDR3 comprises 13 residues. CDR3 sequence: CASSFGRSDEQYF. For the CDR3, the DNA is TGTGCCAGCAGCTTCGGTCGATCCGACGAGCAGTACTTC.

V usage is TRBV28 and J usage is TRBJ2-2, with TRBD2 matching over 7 bases. V lost 7 bases to trimming and J lost 2 bases; unmatched junction nucleotides: 7. The germline V gene has CDR1 MDHEN and CDR2 SYDVKM. The CDR3 consists of 15 residues. This CDR3 reads CASKEAGLNTGELFF. As DNA, the CDR3 is TGTGCCAGCAAAGAAGCGGGGCTCAACACCGGGGAGCTGTTTTTT. Full variable domain (missing parts from reference TRBV28 and TRBJ2-2): DVKVTQSSRYLVKRTGEKVFLECVQDMDHENMFWYRQDPGLGLRLIYFSYDVKMKEKGDIPEGYSVSREKKERFSLILESASTNQTSMYLCASKEAGLNTGELFFGEGSRLTVL.

The gene calls are TRBV20-1 and TRBJ2-7; 8 bases agree with TRBD1. Per germline, CDR1 DFQATT and CDR2 SNEGSKA (reference sequence). This CDR3 contains 14 residues. Germline trimming cut 0 bases from V and 6 bases from J; bases unmatched to any gene: 7. CDR3 sequence reads: CSARDWAGGFEQYF. Written as DNA, the CDR3 is TGCAGTGCTAGAGATTGGGCAGGGGGCTTCGAGCAGTACTTC.

In this sample, this clonotype turned up a few times. Mismatch with germline at one junction end may stem from a read error. The chain carries TRBV7-7 and TRBJ2-1, with 10 nucleotides matching TRBD2. Germline V gene sequence: CDR1 SSHAT, CDR2 FNYEAQ (reference sequence). This CDR3 region has 15 residues. The CDR3 coding sequence is TGTGCTAGCAGCTTAGCAGCGGGAGGGCCGAGTGGGCAGTTCTTC. Amino acid sequence: CASSLAAGGPSGQFF.

This chain uses TRBV3-1 with TRBJ2-1; D is ambiguous. This CDR3 contains 15 residues. Germline values: CDR1 LGHDT, CDR2 YNNKEL (reference sequence). V lost 2 bases to trimming and J lost 9 bases, with 17 bases between them. CDR3 nucleotides: TGTGCCAGCAGCCAACTCTCAAGATCTAGGTTTGAGCAGTTCTTC. As protein: CASSQLSRSRFEQFF.

To note about this clonotype: A much larger clone lies a single base off, so this may be a read error. CDR3 nucleotide sequence: TGTGCCAGCAGCTTGTTACGGGGGAGAGGGTACGAGCAGTACTTC. Amino acids: CASSLLRGRGYEQYF. The J gene is TRBJ2-7, the V gene TRBV11-2; TRBD2 might be the D (6 bases). The CDR3 is made up of 15 amino acids. The ends were cut back, 3 bases at V and 4 bases at J, with 16 bases in the middle. CDR1 and CDR2 from the germline V gene are SGHAT and FQNNGV. Full variable domain (outside the CDR3, taken from reference TRBV11-2 and TRBJ2-7): EAGVAQSPRYKIIEKRQSVAFWCNPISGHATLYWYQQILGQGPKLLIQFQNNGVVDDSQLPKDRFSAERLKGVDSTLKIQPAKLEDSAVYLCASSLLRGRGYEQYFGPGTRLTVT.

A note on this clonotype: The junction departs from germline at one end; a sequencing error may be responsible. This sequence joins TRBV15 and TRBJ1-1; no reliable D call. This CDR3 has 15 amino acids. Germline CDR1 is LNHNV and CDR2 is YYDKDF (reference sequence). The DNA of the CDR3 is TGTGCCACCAGCAGAGATTTAGGAGCGAACACTGAAGCTTCCTTT. The encoded protein is CATSRDLGANTEASF.

In its sample, this clonotype was seen many times. The V and J genes are TRBV30 and TRBJ2-7; D may be TRBD1 (6 bases). Germline V lookup: CDR1 GTSNPN, CDR2 SVGIG (reference sequence). V dropped 3 bases and J dropped 3 bases, with 6 bases sitting between them. The CDR3 runs to 11 residues. This chain's CDR3 is CAWRDSYEQYF. The DNA for the CDR3 is TGTGCCTGGAGGGACAGCTACGAGCAGTACTTC.

This clonotype was detected many times. The chain combines TRBV28 with TRBJ2-7; D uncertain. CDR1 and CDR2 from the germline V gene are MDHEN and SYDVKM. The CDR3 contains 14 residues. Trimming took off 6 bases at V and 4 bases at J, with 16 bases between the two ends. As DNA, the CDR3 is TGTGCCAGCAGCTCTAGGCGAAATTCGTACGAGCAGTACTTC. It translates to CASSSRRNSYEQYF.

This clonotype was recorded a few times. The gene calls are TRBV7-7 and TRBJ2-1; D may be TRBD2 (7 bases). Germline values: CDR1 SSHAT, CDR2 FNYEAQ (reference sequence). The CDR3 is made up of 13 amino acids. CDR3 bases: TGTGCTATCCGACGGGGGGCAAGCGATGAGCAGTTCTTC. Its translation is CAIRRGASDEQFF. Supplemented by reference TRBV7-7 and TRBJ2-1, the full variable domain reads GAGVSQSPRYKVTKRGQDVTLRCDPISSHATLYWYQQALGQGPEFLTYFNYEAQPDKSGLPSDRFSAERPEGSISTLTIQRTEQRDSAMYRCAIRRGASDEQFFGPGTRLTVL.